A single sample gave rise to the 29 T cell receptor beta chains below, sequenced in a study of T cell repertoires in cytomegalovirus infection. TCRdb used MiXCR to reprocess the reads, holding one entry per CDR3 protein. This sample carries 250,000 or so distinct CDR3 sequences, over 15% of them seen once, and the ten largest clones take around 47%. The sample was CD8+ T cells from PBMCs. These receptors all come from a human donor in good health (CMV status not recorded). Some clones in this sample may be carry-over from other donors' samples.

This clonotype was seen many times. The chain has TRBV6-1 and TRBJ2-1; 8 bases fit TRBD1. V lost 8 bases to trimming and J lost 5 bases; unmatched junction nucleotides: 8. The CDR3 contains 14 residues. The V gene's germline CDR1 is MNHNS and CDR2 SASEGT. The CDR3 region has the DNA TGTGCCAGCGTTAGCACAGGGGGGAACAATGAGCAGTTCTTC. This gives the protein CASVSTGGNNEQFF.

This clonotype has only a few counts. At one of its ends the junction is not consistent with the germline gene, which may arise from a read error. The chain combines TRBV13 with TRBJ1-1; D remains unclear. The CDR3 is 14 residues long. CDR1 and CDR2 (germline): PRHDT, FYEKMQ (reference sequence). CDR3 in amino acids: CASSVGRGSTEAFF. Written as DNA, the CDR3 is TGTGCCAGCAGCGTAGGACGGGGTTCCACTGAAGCTTTCTTT. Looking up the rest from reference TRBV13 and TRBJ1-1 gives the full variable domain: AAGVIQSPRHLIKEKRETATLKCYPIPRHDTVYWYQQGPGQDPQFLISFYEKMQSDKGSIPDRFSAQQFSDYHSELNMSSLELGDSALYFCASSVGRGSTEAFFGQGTRLTVV.

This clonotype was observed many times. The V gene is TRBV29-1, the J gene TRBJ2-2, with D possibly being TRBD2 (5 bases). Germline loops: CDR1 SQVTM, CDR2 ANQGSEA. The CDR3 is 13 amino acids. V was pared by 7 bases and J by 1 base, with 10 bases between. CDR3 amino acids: CSASGENTGELFF. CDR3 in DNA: TGCAGCGCCTCCGGGGAGAACACCGGGGAGCTGTTTTTT.

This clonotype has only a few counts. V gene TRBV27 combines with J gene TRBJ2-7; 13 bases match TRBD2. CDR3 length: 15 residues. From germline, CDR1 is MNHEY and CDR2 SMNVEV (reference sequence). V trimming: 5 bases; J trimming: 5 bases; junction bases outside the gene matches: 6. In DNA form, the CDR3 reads TGTGCCAGCAGTGCCACTAGCGGGGGGGTCAACGAGCAGTACTTC. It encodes CASSATSGGVNEQYF.

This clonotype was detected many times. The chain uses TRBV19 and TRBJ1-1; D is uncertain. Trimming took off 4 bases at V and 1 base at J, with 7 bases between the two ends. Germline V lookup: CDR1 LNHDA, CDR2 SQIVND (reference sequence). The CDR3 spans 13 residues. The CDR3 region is CASSTGRNTEAFF. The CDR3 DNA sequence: TGTGCCAGTAGTACGGGTCGGAACACTGAAGCTTTCTTT.

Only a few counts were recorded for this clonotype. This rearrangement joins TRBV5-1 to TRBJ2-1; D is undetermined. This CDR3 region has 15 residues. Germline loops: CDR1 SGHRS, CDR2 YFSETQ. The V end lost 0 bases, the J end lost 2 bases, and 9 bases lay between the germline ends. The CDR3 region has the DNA TGCGCCAGCAGCTTGGCCTATGTTACCTACAATGAGCAGTTCTTC. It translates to CASSLAYVTYNEQFF.

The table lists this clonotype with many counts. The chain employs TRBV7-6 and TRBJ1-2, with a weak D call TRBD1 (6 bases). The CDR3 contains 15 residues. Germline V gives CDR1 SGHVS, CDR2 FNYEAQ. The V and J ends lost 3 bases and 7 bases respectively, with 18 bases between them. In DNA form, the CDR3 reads TGTGCCAGCAGCTTGAGTCCAGGGGATCGCGCTGGCTACACCTTC. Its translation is CASSLSPGDRAGYTF.

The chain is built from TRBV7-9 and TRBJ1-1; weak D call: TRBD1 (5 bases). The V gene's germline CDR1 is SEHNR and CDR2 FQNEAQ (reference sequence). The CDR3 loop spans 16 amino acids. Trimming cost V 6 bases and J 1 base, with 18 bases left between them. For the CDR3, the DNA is TGTGCCAGCAGTGGCAAGTGGGGCGGGAGGAACACTGAAGCTTTCTTT. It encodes CASSGKWGGRNTEAFF.

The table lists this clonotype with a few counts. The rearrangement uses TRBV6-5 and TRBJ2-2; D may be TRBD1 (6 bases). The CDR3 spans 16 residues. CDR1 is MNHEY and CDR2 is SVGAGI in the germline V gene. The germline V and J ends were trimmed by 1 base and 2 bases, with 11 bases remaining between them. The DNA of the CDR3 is TGTGCCAGCAGTTACTATTCAGGGGTTAACACCGGGGAGCTGTTTTTT. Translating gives CASSYYSGVNTGELFF.

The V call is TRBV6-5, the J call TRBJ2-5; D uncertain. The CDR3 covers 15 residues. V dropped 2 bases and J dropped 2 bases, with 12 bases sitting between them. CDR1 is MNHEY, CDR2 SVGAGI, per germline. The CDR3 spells CASSYASGAQETQYF. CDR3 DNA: TGTGCCAGCAGTTACGCATCAGGAGCTCAAGAGACCCAGTACTTC.

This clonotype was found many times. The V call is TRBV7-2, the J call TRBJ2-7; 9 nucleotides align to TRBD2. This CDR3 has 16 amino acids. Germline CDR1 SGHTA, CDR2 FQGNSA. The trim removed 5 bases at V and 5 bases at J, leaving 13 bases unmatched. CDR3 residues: CASSLIGGGASNEQYF. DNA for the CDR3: TGTGCCAGCAGCCTTATAGGCGGGGGGGCGTCTAACGAGCAGTACTTC. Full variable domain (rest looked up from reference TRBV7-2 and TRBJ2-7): GAGVSQSPSNKVTEKGKDVELRCDPISGHTALYWYRQSLGQGLEFLIYFQGNSAPDKSGLPSDRFSAERTGGSVSTLTIQRTQQEDSAVYLCASSLIGGGASNEQYFGPGTRLTVT.

The DNA for the CDR3 is TGTGCCAGCAGTGATCGGGACAGCCAAACTAACACCGGGGAGCTGTTTTTT. Translation gives CASSDRDSQTNTGELFF. The V and J genes are TRBV28 and TRBJ2-2, with 7 bases matching TRBD1. Germline V CDR1 and CDR2: MDHEN, SYDVKM. The V gene end was trimmed by 5 bases and the J gene end by 2 bases; junction bases not matched to a gene: 11. The CDR3 is made up of 17 amino acids.

The CDR3 coding sequence is TGCGCCAGCAGCTTGGACCTGAGGAAAGATGGCTACACCTTC. Translated, it gives CASSLDLRKDGYTF. The rearrangement joins TRBV5-1 to TRBJ1-2, with unresolved D. Germline lookup yields CDR1 SGHRS and CDR2 YFSETQ. V was shortened by 0 bases and J by 6 bases, with 12 bases between the two germline ends. CDR3 length: 14 amino acids.

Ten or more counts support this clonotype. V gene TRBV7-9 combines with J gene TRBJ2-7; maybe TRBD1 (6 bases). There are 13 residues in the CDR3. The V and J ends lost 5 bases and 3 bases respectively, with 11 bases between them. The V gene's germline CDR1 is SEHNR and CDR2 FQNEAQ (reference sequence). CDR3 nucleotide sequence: TGTGCCAGCAGCCTCACAGGGCTCTACGAGCAGTACTTC. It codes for CASSLTGLYEQYF. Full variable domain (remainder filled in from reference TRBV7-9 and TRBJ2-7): DTGVSQNPRHKITKRGQNVTFRCDPISEHNRLYWYRQTLGQGPEFLTYFQNEAQLEKSRLLSDRFSAERPKGSFSTLEIQRTEQGDSAMYLCASSLTGLYEQYFGPGTRLTVT.

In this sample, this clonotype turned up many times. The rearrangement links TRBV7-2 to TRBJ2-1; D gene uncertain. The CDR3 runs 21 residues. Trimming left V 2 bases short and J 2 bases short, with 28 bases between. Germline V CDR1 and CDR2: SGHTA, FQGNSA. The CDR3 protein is CASSLFGPPLADNIAYNEQFF. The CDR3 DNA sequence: TGTGCCAGCAGCTTATTCGGTCCCCCCCTCGCCGACAATATTGCCTACAATGAGCAGTTCTTC.

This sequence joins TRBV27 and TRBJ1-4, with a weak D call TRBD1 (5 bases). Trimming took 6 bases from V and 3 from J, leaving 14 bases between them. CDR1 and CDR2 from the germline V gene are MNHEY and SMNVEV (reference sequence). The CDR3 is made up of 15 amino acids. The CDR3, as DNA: TGTGCCAGCAGAGTCGCGGGGCTGGCTAATGAAAAACTGTTTTTT. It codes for CASRVAGLANEKLFF. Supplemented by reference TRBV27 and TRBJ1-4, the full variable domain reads EAQVTQNPRYLITVTGKKLTVTCSQNMNHEYMSWYRQDPGLGLRQIYYSMNVEVTDKGDVPEGYKVSRKEKRNFPLILESPSPNQTSLYFCASRVAGLANEKLFFGSGTQLSVL.

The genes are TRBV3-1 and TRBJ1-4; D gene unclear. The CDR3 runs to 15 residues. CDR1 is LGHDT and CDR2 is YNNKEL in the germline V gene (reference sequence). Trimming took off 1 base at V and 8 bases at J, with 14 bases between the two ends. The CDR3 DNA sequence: TGTGCCAGCAGCCAAGGGCGGACGAGCGAGGAAAAACTGTTTTTT. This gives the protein CASSQGRTSEEKLFF.

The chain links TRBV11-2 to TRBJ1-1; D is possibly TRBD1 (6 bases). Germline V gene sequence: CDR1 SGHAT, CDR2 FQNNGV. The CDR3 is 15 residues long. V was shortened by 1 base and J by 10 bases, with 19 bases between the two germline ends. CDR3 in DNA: TGTGCCAGCAGCTTAGGAGGCGGTCGGGGGCTTGCAGCTTTCTTT. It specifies CASSLGGGRGLAAFF.

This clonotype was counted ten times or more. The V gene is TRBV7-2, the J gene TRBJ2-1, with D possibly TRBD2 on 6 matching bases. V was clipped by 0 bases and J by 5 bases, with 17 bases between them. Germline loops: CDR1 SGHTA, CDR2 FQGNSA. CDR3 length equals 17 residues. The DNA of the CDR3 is TGTGCCAGCAGCTTAGCAGTACCCGGGGGTAGCCACAATGAGCAGTTCTTC. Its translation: CASSLAVPGGSHNEQFF.

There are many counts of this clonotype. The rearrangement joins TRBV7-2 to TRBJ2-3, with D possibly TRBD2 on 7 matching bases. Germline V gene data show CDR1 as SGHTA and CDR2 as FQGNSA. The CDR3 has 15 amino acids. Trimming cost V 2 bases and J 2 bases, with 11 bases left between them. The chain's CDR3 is CASSLRGGPTDTQYF. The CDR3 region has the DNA TGTGCCAGCAGCTTAAGGGGGGGGCCCACAGATACGCAGTATTTT.

CDR3 nucleotides: TGTGCCAGCAGCGTAGAAGTCTACAATGAGCAGTTCTTC. Its protein is CASSVEVYNEQFF. This rearrangement joins TRBV9 to TRBJ2-1; D uncertain. The germline V gene encodes CDR1 SGDLS and CDR2 YYNGEE. With 0 bases removed from V and 3 bases from J, the gap between germline ends came to 4 bases. The CDR3 has 13 residues.

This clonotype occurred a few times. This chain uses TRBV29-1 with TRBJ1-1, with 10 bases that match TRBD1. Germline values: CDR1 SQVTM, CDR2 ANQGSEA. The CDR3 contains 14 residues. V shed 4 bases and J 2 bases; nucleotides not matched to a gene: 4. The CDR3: CSVVGDRGNTEAFF. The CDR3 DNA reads TGCAGCGTTGTTGGGGACAGGGGAAACACTGAAGCTTTCTTT.

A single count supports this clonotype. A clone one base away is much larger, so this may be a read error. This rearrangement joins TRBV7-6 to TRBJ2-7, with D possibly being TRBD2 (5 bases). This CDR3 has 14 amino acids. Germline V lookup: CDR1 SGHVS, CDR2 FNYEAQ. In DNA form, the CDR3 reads TGTGCCAGCAGCTTAGCGGCGGCAGACTACAAGCAGTACTTC. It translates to CASSLAAADYKQYF. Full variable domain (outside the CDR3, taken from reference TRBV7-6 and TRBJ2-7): GAGVSQSPRYKVTKRGQDVALRCDPISGHVSLYWYRQALGQGPEFLTYFNYEAQQDKSGLPNDRFSAERPEGSISTLTIQRTEQRDSAMYRCASSLAAADYKQYFGPGTRLTVT.

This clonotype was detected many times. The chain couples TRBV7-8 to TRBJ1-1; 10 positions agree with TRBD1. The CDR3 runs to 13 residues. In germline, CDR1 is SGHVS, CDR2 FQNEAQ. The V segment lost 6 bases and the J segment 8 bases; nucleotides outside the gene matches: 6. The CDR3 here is CASRATGGREAFF. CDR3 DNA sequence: TGTGCCAGCAGAGCGACAGGGGGCCGGGAAGCTTTCTTT. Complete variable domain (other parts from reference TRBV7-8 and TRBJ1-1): GAGVSQSPRYKVAKRGQDVALRCDPISGHVSLFWYQQALGQGPEFLTYFQNEAQLDKSGLPSDRFFAERPEGSVSTLKIQRTQQEDSAVYLCASRATGGREAFFGQGTRLTVV.

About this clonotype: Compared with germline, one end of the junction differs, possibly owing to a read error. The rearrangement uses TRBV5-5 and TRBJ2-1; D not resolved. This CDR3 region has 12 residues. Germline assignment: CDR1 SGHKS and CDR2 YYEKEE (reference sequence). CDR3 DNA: TGTGCCAGCAGCTTGGACTCGCATGAGAAGTTCTTC. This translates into CASSLDSHEKFF.

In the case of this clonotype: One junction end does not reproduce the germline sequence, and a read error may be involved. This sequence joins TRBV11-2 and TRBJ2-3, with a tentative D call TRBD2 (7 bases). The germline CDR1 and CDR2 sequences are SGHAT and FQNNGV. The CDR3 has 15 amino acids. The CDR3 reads CGSSLGGASTDTQYF. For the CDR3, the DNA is TGTGGCAGCAGCTTAGGGGGGGCTAGCACAGATACGCAGTATTTT.

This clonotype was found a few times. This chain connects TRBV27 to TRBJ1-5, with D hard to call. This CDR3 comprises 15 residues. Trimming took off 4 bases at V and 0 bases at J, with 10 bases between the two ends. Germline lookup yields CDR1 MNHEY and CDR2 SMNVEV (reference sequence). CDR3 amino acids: CASSSDSYSNQPQHF. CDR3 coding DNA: TGTGCCAGCAGTTCAGACTCTTATAGCAATCAGCCCCAGCATTTT.

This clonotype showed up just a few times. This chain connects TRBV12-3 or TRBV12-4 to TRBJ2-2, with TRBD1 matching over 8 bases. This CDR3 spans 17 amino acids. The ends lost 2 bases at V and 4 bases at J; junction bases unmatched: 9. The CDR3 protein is CASSLQTGVAVTGELFF. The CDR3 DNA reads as TGTGCCAGCAGTTTACAGACAGGGGTTGCGGTCACCGGGGAGCTGTTTTTT.

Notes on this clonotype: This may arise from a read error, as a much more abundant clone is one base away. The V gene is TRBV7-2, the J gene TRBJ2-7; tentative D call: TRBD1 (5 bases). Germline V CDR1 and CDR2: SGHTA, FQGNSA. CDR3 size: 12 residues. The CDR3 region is CAGSSPGPEQYF. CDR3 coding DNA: TGTGCCGGCAGCTCGCCAGGGCCCGAGCAGTACTTC.